This TCR beta chain is drawn from a study of post-analysis software for immune sequencing data. Whole-study findings and limits: In patients, about five TRBV segments were more frequent than in controls, with TRBV5-6, TRBV5-1 and TRBV20-1 among them. Diversity measured as normalized Chao1 was significantly lower in multiple sclerosis patients than in controls.

Presence of unique molecular identifiers characterized the TCR beta cDNA libraries. Input populations of roughly 1 to 11 million T cells gave rise to hundreds of thousands of cDNA molecules. TCRdb reprocessed the PCR reads with MiXCR, giving one entry per CDR3 protein. The sample carries about 400,000 distinct CDR3 sequences, roughly 38% recorded once. Notes on this clonotype: Antigen: not known.

There are 17 residues in the CDR3. Germline loops: CDR1 SGHNT, CDR2 YYREEE (reference sequence). V shed 4 bases, J shed 1 base, and the junction held 7 bases outside the gene matches. This TCR was sampled from a girl aged 10-17 years with multiple sclerosis. Sequencing was done on a sample of blood. The V call is TRBV5-4, the J call TRBJ2-3; 12 bases are shared with TRBD2. The CDR3 spells CASSPLLAGGGTDTQYF. The CDR3 region has the DNA TGTGCCAGCAGCCCGCTCCTAGCGGGGGGGGGCACAGATACGCAGTATTTT. The whole variable domain, filled in from reference TRBV5-4 and TRBJ2-3, reads ETGVTQSPTHLIKTRGQQVTLRCSSQSGHNTVSWYQQALGQGPQFIFQYYREEENGRGNFPPRFSGLQFPNYSSELNVNALELDDSALYLCASSPLLAGGGTDTQYFGPGTRLTVL.